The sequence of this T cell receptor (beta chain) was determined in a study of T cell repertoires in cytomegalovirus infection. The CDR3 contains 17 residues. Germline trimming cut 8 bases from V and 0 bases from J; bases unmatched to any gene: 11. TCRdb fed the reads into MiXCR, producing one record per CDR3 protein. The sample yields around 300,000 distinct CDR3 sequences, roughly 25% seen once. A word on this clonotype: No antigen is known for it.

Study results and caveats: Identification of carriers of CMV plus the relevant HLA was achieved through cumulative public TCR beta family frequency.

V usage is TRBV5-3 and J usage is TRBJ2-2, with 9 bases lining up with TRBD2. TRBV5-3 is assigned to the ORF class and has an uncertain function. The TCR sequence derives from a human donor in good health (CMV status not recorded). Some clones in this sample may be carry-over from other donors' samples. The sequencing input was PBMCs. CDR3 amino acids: CASSLEIAGANTGELFF. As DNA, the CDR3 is TGTGCCAGCAGCCTCGAAATAGCGGGAGCGAACACCGGGGAGCTGTTTTTT.